This is a list of T cell receptor beta chains from one sample in a study of CD8 T cells in Susac syndrome. TCRdb itself ran the immunoSEQ multiplex PCR reads through MiXCR, one entry per CDR3 protein. The sample records about 150,000 distinct CDR3 sequences, nearly 97% being singletons. Sequencing was done on a sample of CD8+ T cells from PBMCs. These receptors originate from a human donor with multiple sclerosis. The CDR3 runs from the conserved cysteine through the conserved F or W. The D gene is left open where the match is weak. A row's size may be missing; if present it is once, few, many or a size class.

>TRBD1|TRBV5-6|NA|TRBJ2-3
TGTGCCAGCAGCCAAACAGGGGGCCTGGTTTATACGCAGTATTTT
CASSQTGGLVYTQYF
>NA|TRBV9|NA|TRBJ2-3
TGTGCCAGCAGCTACTTCCATGAAACCACAGATACGCAGTATTTT
CASSYFHETTDTQYF
>TRBD1|TRBV30|NA|TRBJ2-7
TGTGCCTGGAGCGACAGGGTCAACGAGCAGTACTTC
CAWSDRVNEQYF
>NA|TRBV20-1|NA|TRBJ1-6
TGCAGTGCTAGACCCACGGGCCCGAATATCTCACCCCTCCACTTT
CSARPTGPNISPLHF
>NA|TRBV25-1|NA|TRBJ2-2
TGTGCCAGCAGTGCGGGCCCCCATCTTGCCTTTTATACCGGGGAGCTGTTTTTT
CASSAGPHLAFYTGELFF
>NA|TRBV14|NA|TRBJ2-5
TGTGCCAGCAGCGGGACATGGGGAGAGACCCAGTACTTC
CASSGTWGETQYF
>NA|TRBV4-1|NA|TRBJ2-7
TGCGCCAGCAGCCGCCCAGGGGAAGACTACGAGCAGTACTTC
CASSRPGEDYEQYF
>NA|TRBV19|NA|TRBJ2-3
TGTGCCAGTAGTCCGGGAGTCTCCGGGTTCGGCACAGATACGCAGTATTTT
CASSPGVSGFGTDTQYF
>TRBD1|TRBV27|NA|TRBJ1-2
TGTGCCAGCAGCCGACAGGGGAACTATGGCTACACCTTC
CASSRQGNYGYTF
>NA|TRBV29-1|NA|TRBJ1-2
TGCAGCGTGGAAAAAACTAATAACTATGGCTACACCTTC
CSVEKTNNYGYTF
>TRBD1|TRBV11-2|NA|TRBJ2-1
TGTGCCAGCAGCTTAGGGGGGACAGGTCAGTTCTTC
CASSLGGTGQFF
>NA|TRBV29-1|NA|TRBJ2-4
TGCAGCGTTGAGGGGCAGCCGATTGGGGGGAAAAACATTCAGTACTTC
CSVEGQPIGGKNIQYF
>NA|TRBV2|NA|TRBJ1-6
TGTGCCAGCAGTGAATGGTTACGTGGACAGCGGGATTCACCCCTCCACTTT
CASSEWLRGQRDSPLHF
>NA|TRBV6-5|once|TRBJ1-2
TGTGCCAGCAGTTACTCTAAGGCTAACTATGGCTACACCTTC
CASSYSKANYGYTF
>TRBD1|TRBV6-1|NA|TRBJ2-7
TGTGCCAGCAGTAAGGGACAGGGGGCCTACGAGCAGTACTTC
CASSKGQGAYEQYF
>NA|TRBV29-1|NA|TRBJ2-7
TGCAGCGTTGAAGATTTGGCCAGCTCCTACGAGCAGTACTTC
CSVEDLASSYEQYF
>TRBD1|TRBV30|NA|TRBJ2-6
TGTGCCTGGACTGCGACAGGGGCTGGGGCCAACGTCCTGACTTTC
CAWTATGAGANVLTF
>NA|TRBV19|NA|TRBJ2-7
TGTGCCAGTAGTAATCAGGGTTACGAGCAGTACTTC
CASSNQGYEQYF
>NA|TRBV19|NA|TRBJ1-6
TGTGCCAGTGGAGTAGGGGCTGGTGATTCACCCCTCCACTTT
CASGVGAGDSPLHF
>NA|TRBV7-9|NA|TRBJ1-2
TGTGCCAGCAGCCGTCGGGACGAGGGCGAATATGGCTACACCTTC
CASSRRDEGEYGYTF
>NA|TRBV3-1|NA|TRBJ2-5
TGTGCCAGCAGCCAATCCCCCGGGGTCCCAAGGTGGGAGACCCAGTACTTC
CASSQSPGVPRWETQYF
>TRBD2|TRBV9|NA|TRBJ2-1
TGTGCCAGCAGCTCCCGACTAGGGGAGGGCGATGAGCAGTTCTTC
CASSSRLGEGDEQFF
>NA|TRBV12-3/TRBV12-4|NA|TRBJ2-6
TGTGCCAGCACCCTCGGGACCGGGGCCAACGTCCTGACTTTC
CASTLGTGANVLTF
>NA|TRBV20-1|NA|TRBJ1-1
TGCAGTGCTGTTGGATGGGGTGCTGAAGCTTTCTTT
CSAVGWGAEAFF
>NA|TRBV19|NA|TRBJ2-1
TGTGCCAGTAGTATAGGCCGACAGAGCTCCTACAATGAGCAGTTCTTC
CASSIGRQSSYNEQFF
>TRBD1|TRBV15|NA|TRBJ2-5
TGTGCCACCAGGGCAGGGGGCGCAGAGACCCAGTACTTC
CATRAGGAETQYF
>NA|TRBV2|NA|TRBJ1-6
TGTGCCAGCAGTGACCAAGGGACCTCCTATAATTCACCCCTCCACTTT
CASSDQGTSYNSPLHF
>NA|TRBV12-3/TRBV12-4|NA|TRBJ2-5
TGTGCCAGCAGTGGGGGGGAGACCCAGTACTTC
CASSGGETQYF
>NA|TRBV6-5|NA|TRBJ1-1
TGTGCCAGCACCGAGGGGTCCACTGAAGCTTTCTTT
CASTEGSTEAFF
>NA|TRBV29-1|NA|TRBJ1-3
TGCAGCGTTGAACTCAGGGGCGGAAACACCATATATTTT
CSVELRGGNTIYF
>NA|TRBV7-9|NA|TRBJ1-4
TGTGCCAGCAGCTTAAAAAGGGGTGAAAAACTGTTTTTT
CASSLKRGEKLFF
>TRBD2|TRBV20-1|NA|TRBJ2-2
TGCAGTGCCTACGGGGGGGCCGGGGAGCTGTTTTTT
CSAYGGAGELFF
>TRBD1|TRBV30|NA|TRBJ2-7
TGTGCCTGGAGTGTAACGACAGGGCCGACCTACGAGCAGTACTTC
CAWSVTTGPTYEQYF
>TRBD1|TRBV30|NA|TRBJ2-6
TGTGCCTGCTCACAGGGGTCTGGGGCCAACGTCCTGACTTTC
CACSQGSGANVLTF
>NA|TRBV7-2|NA|TRBJ2-4
TGTGCCAGCAGCTTTCCGACTACTTCAGCCAAAAACATTCAGTACTTC
CASSFPTTSAKNIQYF
>TRBD2|TRBV3-1|NA|TRBJ2-7
TGTGCCAGCAGCCAAGGAACTAGCGGCTACTACGAGCAGTACTTC
CASSQGTSGYYEQYF
>TRBD1|TRBV20-1|NA|TRBJ1-5
TGCAGTGCTAGAGGGTCTTCGGGACAGAGCAATCAGCCCCAGCATTTT
CSARGSSGQSNQPQHF
>NA|TRBV10-3|NA|TRBJ2-7
TGTGCCATCAGTGAGTCGTGGGAGACGCTACGCGAGCAGTACTTC
CAISESWETLREQYF
>NA|TRBV6-5|NA|TRBJ2-2
TGTGCCAGCAGTTACTCGGGGACCGGGGAGCTGTTTTTT
CASSYSGTGELFF
>NA|TRBV24-1|NA|TRBJ2-1
TGTGCCACCCTCCGGCATGAGCAGTTCTTC
CATLRHEQFF
>NA|TRBV27|NA|TRBJ2-4
TGTGCCAGCAGCTCCTCCGCTTTGAGCATTCAGTACTTC
CASSSSALSIQYF
>NA|TRBV18|NA|TRBJ2-3
TGTGCCAGCTCACCCACTCTGGAGCCCTCGCAGTATTTT
CASSPTLEPSQYF
>TRBD2|TRBV6-1|NA|TRBJ2-1
TGTGCCAGCAGCTGGTGGCGGGGGGGCGGAAATGAGCAGTTCTTC
CASSWWRGGGNEQFF
>TRBD2|TRBV7-9|NA|TRBJ2-5
TGTGCCAGCAGCTTAGTGAGACTAGCGGGGACGGCCCAGTACTTC
CASSLVRLAGTAQYF
>NA|TRBV7-9|NA|TRBJ1-1
TGTGCCAGCAGCTCCCTCGGGGGCTCCATGAACACTGAAGCTTTCTTT
CASSSLGGSMNTEAFF
>NA|TRBV5-1|NA|TRBJ2-1
TGCGCCAGCAGCTTGGCTAGCCTCAGATCTGAGCAGTTCTTC
CASSLASLRSEQFF
>NA|TRBV3-1|NA|TRBJ1-1
TGTGCCAGCAGCCAAGAGGGGGCCACTAGAGTGAACACTGAAGCTTTCTTT
CASSQEGATRVNTEAFF
>NA|TRBV13|NA|TRBJ1-1
TGTGCCAGCAGCTTATTTCGCGGGAACACTGAAGCTTTCTTT
CASSLFRGNTEAFF
>NA|TRBV28|NA|TRBJ2-3
TGTGCCAGCAGTCATTTGTCAGGGCCGGACACAGATACGCAGTATTTT
CASSHLSGPDTDTQYF
>NA|TRBV7-7|NA|TRBJ2-3
TGTGCTAGCAGCTTATCGGTAGCGGCTAGCACAGATACGCAGTATTTT
CASSLSVAASTDTQYF
>NA|TRBV27|few|TRBJ1-5
TGTGCCAGCAGTCCCTCCAATCAGCCCCAGCATTTT
CASSPSNQPQHF